This T cell receptor beta chain was captured by sequencing in a study of blood T cell repertoires in COVID-19. Study background: T cells, B-cell-depleted T cells, or PBMCs provided the cDNA or gDNA that served as material.

Original processing methods: Counts of nucleated cells, estimated from reference gene primer amplification, were obtained. Clones were read by immunoSEQ multiplex PCR, and TCRdb kept only the in-frame ones, dropping some. V and J calls and clone size are as listed in that table; D and trimming were resolved from the DNA. Of under 350,000 clones in the sample, almost 85% were seen once. The CDR3 extends over 13 amino acids. Germline loops: CDR1 KGHSH, CDR2 LQKENI. The ends lost 3 bases at V and 11 bases at J; junction bases unmatched: 8. This clone was seen just once. The chain links TRBV18 to TRBJ1-1; 8 nucleotides match TRBD1. The receptor was derived from a human donor in a cohort sampled during active COVID-19. The sample was peripheral blood. As DNA, the CDR3 is TGTGCCAGCTCACCGAGACAGGGGCTTGGGGCTTTCTTT. It is translated as CASSPRQGLGAFF.